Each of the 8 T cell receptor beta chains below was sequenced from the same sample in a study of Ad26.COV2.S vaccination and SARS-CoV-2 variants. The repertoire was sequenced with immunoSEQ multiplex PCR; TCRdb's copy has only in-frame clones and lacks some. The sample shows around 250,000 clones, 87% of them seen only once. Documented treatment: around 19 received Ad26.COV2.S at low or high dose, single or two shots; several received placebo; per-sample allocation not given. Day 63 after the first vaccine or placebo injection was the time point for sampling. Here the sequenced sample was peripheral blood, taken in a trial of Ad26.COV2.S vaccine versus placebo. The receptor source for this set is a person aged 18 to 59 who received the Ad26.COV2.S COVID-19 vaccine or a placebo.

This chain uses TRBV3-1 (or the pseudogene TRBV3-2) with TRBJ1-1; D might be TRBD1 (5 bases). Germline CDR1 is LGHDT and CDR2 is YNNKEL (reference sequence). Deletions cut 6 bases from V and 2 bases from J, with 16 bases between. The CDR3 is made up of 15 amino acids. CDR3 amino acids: CASSSTGGVNTEAFF. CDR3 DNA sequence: TGTGCCAGCAGTTCGACCGGGGGTGTTAACACTGAAGCTTTCTTT.

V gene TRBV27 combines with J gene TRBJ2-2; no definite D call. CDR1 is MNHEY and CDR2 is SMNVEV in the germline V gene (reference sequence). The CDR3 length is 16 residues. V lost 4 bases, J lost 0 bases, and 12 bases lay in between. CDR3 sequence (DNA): TGTGCCAGCAGTTGGAAAACGTTCGCGAACACCGGGGAGCTGTTTTTT. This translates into CASSWKTFANTGELFF.

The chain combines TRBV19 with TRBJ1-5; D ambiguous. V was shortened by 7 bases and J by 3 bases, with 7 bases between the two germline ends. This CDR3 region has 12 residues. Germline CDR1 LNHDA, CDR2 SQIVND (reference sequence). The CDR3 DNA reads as TGTGCCAGTAAGGAGACCAATCAGCCCCAGCATTTT. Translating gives CASKETNQPQHF. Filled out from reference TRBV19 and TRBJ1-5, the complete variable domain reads DGGITQSPKYLFRKEGQNVTLSCEQNLNHDAMYWYRQDPGQGLRLIYYSQIVNDFQKGDIAEGYSVSREKKESFPLTVTSAQKNPTAFYLCASKETNQPQHFGDGTRLSIL.

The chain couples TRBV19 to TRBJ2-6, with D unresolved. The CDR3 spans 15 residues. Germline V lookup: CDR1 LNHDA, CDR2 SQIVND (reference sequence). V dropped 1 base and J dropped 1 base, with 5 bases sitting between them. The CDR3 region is CASSIAGSGANVLTF. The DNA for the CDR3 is TGTGCCAGTAGTATAGCTGGGTCTGGGGCCAACGTCCTGACTTTC.

The CDR3 DNA follows: TGTGCCACCAGCAGAGAAGGGGCTACCACCGGGGAGCTGTTTTTT. It codes for CATSREGATTGELFF. The rearrangement uses TRBV15 and TRBJ2-2, with a weak D call TRBD1 (5 bases). CDR3 length: 15 amino acids. From germline, CDR1 is LNHNV and CDR2 YYDKDF (reference sequence). The V end lost 0 bases, the J end lost 4 bases, and 9 bases lay between the germline ends. The whole variable domain, filled in from reference TRBV15 and TRBJ2-2, reads DAMVIQNPRYQVTQFGKPVTLSCSQTLNHNVMYWYQQKSSQAPKLLFHYYDKDFNNEADTPDNFQSRRPNTSFCFLDIRSPGLGDTAMYLCATSREGATTGELFFGEGSRLTVL.

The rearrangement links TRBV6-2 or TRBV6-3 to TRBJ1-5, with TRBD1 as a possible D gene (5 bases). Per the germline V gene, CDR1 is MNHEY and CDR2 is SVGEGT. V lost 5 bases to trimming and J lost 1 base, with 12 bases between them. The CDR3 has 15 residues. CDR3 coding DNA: TGTGCCAGCAGTCCAGGGAGTTCGAGCAATCAGCCCCAGCATTTT. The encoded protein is CASSPGSSSNQPQHF.

The DNA for the CDR3 is TGTGCCAGCAGTGATTATGGAGGTGCCAATGAGCAGTTCTTC. Its protein is CASSDYGGANEQFF. The chain is built from TRBV6-2 or TRBV6-3 and TRBJ2-1, with D possibly being TRBD2 (5 bases). The CDR3 loop spans 14 amino acids. The V end lost 5 bases, the J end lost 6 bases, and 14 bases lay between the germline ends. Germline V gene data show CDR1 as MNHEY and CDR2 as SVGEGT.

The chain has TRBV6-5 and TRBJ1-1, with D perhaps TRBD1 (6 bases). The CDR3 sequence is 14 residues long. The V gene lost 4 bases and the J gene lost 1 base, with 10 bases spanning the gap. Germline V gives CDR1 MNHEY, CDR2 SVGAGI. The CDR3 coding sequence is TGTGCCAGCAGTTTGGGAGGGGGGAACACTGAAGCTTTCTTT. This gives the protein CASSLGGGNTEAFF.